The 4 T cell receptor beta chains below all came from one sample that was sequenced in a study of identical twins. TCRdb reprocessed the 5' RACE reads via MiXCR and lists one record per CDR3 protein. The sample includes approximately 280,000 distinct CDR3 sequences, approximately 8.5% of them seen just once. This sample was shared with a second study, whose subject was yellow fever vaccine responses in identical twins.

The source material was memory (CD45RO+) T cells sorted from blood. These receptors originate from a woman aged 18 to 35 in good health.

This clonotype was recorded many times. This rearrangement joins TRBV27 to TRBJ1-6, with D maybe TRBD1 (5 bases). Trimming stripped 4 bases from V and 6 bases from J, with 13 bases between. CDR1 and CDR2 from the germline V gene are MNHEY and SMNVEV (reference sequence). The length of the CDR3 is 15 residues. CDR3 residues: CASSSPQGGNSPLHF. CDR3 DNA: TGTGCCAGCAGTTCTCCCCAGGGAGGTAATTCACCCCTCCACTTT.

The V gene is TRBV20-1, the J gene TRBJ2-1, with 7 bases matching TRBD1. Trimming cost V 3 bases and J 8 bases; bases outside gene matches: 7. This CDR3 is 13 amino acids long. CDR1 is DFQATT, CDR2 SNEGSKA, per germline (reference sequence). The CDR3 DNA reads as TGCAGTGCTAGCCAGACAGGGATATATGAGCAGTTCTTC. Translation: CSASQTGIYEQFF.

The table lists this clonotype with a few counts. This chain links TRBV7-6 with TRBJ2-1; 11 positions match TRBD1. J was trimmed by 7 bases and V by 3 bases; bases with no gene match: 8. Germline V gives CDR1 SGHVS, CDR2 FNYEAQ. The CDR3 covers 16 residues. This chain's CDR3 is CASSFSGQGARNEQFF. CDR3 bases: TGTGCCAGCAGCTTTTCAGGACAGGGGGCTCGTAATGAGCAGTTCTTC.

This chain connects TRBV6-5 to TRBJ1-1; D possibly corresponds to TRBD1 (6 bases). V lost 2 bases to trimming and J lost 6 bases, with 13 bases between them. Germline V gene sequence: CDR1 MNHEY, CDR2 SVGAGI. This CDR3 contains 14 residues. CDR3 in amino acids: CASSYGDTRSEAFF. CDR3 in DNA: TGTGCCAGCAGTTACGGGGACACCAGGTCTGAAGCTTTCTTT.